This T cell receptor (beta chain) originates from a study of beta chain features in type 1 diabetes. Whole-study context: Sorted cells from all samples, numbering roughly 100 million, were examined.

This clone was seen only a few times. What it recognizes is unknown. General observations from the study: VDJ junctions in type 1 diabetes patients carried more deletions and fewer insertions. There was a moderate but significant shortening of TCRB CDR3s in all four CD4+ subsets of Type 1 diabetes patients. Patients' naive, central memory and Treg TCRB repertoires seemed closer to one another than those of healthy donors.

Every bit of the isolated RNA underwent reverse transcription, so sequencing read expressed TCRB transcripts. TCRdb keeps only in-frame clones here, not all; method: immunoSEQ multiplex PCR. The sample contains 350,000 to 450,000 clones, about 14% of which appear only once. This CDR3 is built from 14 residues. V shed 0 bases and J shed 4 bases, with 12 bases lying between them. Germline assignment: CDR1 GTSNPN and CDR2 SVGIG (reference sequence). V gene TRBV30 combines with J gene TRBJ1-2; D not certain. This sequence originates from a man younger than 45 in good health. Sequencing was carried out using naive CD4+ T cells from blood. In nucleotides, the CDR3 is TGTGCCTGGAGTGTAAAAAGGGCGGGCTATGGCTACACCTTC. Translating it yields CAWSVKRAGYGYTF.